A single sample gave rise to the 25 T cell receptor beta chains below, sequenced in a study of T cell repertoires and HLA-DP antigens. Sequencing was performed with immunoSEQ multiplex PCR; in TCRdb, only in-frame clones are kept and a portion is missing. The data show some 110,000 clones, about 91% seen once. These receptors are not linked to any known antigen. The sequenced sample was CD4+ T cells from PBMCs. The receptors were gathered from a young woman in good health and CMV-seronegative.

The V call is TRBV14, the J call TRBJ2-1; weak D call: TRBD2 (5 bases). CDR3 size: 17 residues. In germline, CDR1 is SGHDN, CDR2 FVKESK. Trimming left V 4 bases short and J 0 bases short, with 16 bases between. CDR3 amino acids: CASSPLSGGFSYNEQFF. CDR3 sequence (DNA): TGTGCCAGCAGCCCCCTATCAGGCGGGTTCTCCTACAATGAGCAGTTCTTC. The full variable domain, in which reference TRBV14 and TRBJ2-1 provide the parts outside the CDR3, is EAGVTQFPSHSVIEKGQTVTLRCDPISGHDNLYWYRRVMGKEIKFLLHFVKESKQDESGMPNNRFLAERTGGTYSTLKVQPAELEDSGVYFCASSPLSGGFSYNEQFFGPGTRLTVL.

The CDR3 DNA follows: TGTGCCAGCAGCCCGGGAGGGTTTCGGAGGACCGGGGAGCTGTTTTTT. Its protein product is CASSPGGFRRTGELFF. The chain carries TRBV5-6 and TRBJ2-2, with 8 bases identical to TRBD2. V gave up 4 bases and J gave up 5 bases; unmatched junction bases: 10. The CDR3 loop spans 16 amino acids. Germline CDR1 and CDR2: SGHDT and YYEEEE.

The chain links TRBV2 to TRBJ2-5; 8 nucleotides match TRBD2. CDR1 and CDR2 from the germline V gene are SNHLY and FYNNEI. CDR3 length equals 14 residues. J was trimmed by 9 bases and V by 1 base; bases with no gene match: 7. CDR3 bases: TGTGCCAGCAGTGAAGGGCTAGCGGGCGGGGCCCAGTACTTC. Its translation: CASSEGLAGGAQYF.

The chain uses TRBV27 and TRBJ2-7, with D tentatively TRBD1 (5 bases). The germline CDR1 and CDR2 sequences are MNHEY and SMNVEV (reference sequence). The V gene lost 7 bases and the J gene lost 4 bases, with 17 bases spanning the gap. The CDR3 extends over 14 amino acids. Here the CDR3 reads CASKNARAVYEQYF. CDR3 sequence (DNA): TGTGCCAGCAAGAATGCCAGGGCGGTGTACGAGCAGTACTTC.

This chain connects TRBV11-2 to TRBJ1-2, with D possibly TRBD1 on 5 matching bases. CDR1 is SGHAT and CDR2 is FQNNGV in the germline V gene. V lost 0 bases to trimming and J lost 4 bases, with 9 bases between them. The CDR3 extends over 14 amino acids. Written as DNA, the CDR3 is TGTGCCAGCAGCTTAGACCCAGGGAGCTATGGCTACACCTTC. Translated: CASSLDPGSYGYTF.

V and J are TRBV7-3 and TRBJ1-1; TRBD1 matches at 9 bases. Trimming at V came to 5 bases and at J to 4 bases, leaving 2 bases not matched to a gene. The CDR3 extends over 13 amino acids. In germline, CDR1 is SGHTA, CDR2 FQGTGA. The CDR3 sequence is CASSPQGATEAFF. CDR3 nucleotides: TGTGCCAGCAGCCCACAGGGGGCCACTGAAGCTTTCTTT.

The CDR3 coding sequence is TGTGCCAGCAGTCTTTTCTTGACTAGCGGGACCGGGGAGCTGTTTTTT. This sequence encodes CASSLFLTSGTGELFF. The chain has TRBV2 and TRBJ2-2; 10 positions agree with TRBD2. V lost 5 bases and J lost 5; bases outside the gene matches: 8. CDR3 size: 16 residues. Germline lookup yields CDR1 SNHLY and CDR2 FYNNEI.

V gene TRBV18 combines with J gene TRBJ2-2; possibly TRBD2 for D (5 bases). Germline V CDR1 and CDR2: KGHSH, LQKENI. The CDR3 sequence is 17 residues long. V was pared by 10 bases and J by 4 bases, with 25 bases between. As DNA, the CDR3 is TGTGCCACCACCGGTGGGCAGACTATCGAAGCCACCGGGGAGCTGTTTTTT. Protein: CATTGGQTIEATGELFF.

The V call is TRBV5-4, the J call TRBJ1-2, with D tentatively TRBD1 (5 bases). The CDR3 sequence is 13 residues long. V was cut by 0 bases and J by 5 bases, with 8 bases left in between. Germline V gene lookup returns CDR1 SGHNT and CDR2 YYREEE (reference sequence). The CDR3 protein is CASSLGGSYGYTF. Written as DNA, the CDR3 is TGTGCCAGCAGCTTGGGGGGGTCTTATGGCTACACCTTC.

The rearrangement links TRBV10-2 to TRBJ1-4; 11 bases map to TRBD1. Germline V lookup: CDR1 WSHSY, CDR2 SAAADI. CDR3 length equals 17 residues. Losses at the gene ends were 10 bases for V and 3 bases for J; bases not matched to a gene: 13. CDR3 bases: TGCGCCACCACCGGGGACAGGGGGTCAAAAGCTAATGAAAAACTGTTTTTT. It translates to CATTGDRGSKANEKLFF.

The chain employs TRBV28 and TRBJ1-5, with a tentative D call TRBD1 (6 bases). This CDR3 comprises 16 residues. V was cut by 1 base and J by 0 bases, with 10 bases left in between. The germline V gene encodes CDR1 MDHEN and CDR2 SYDVKM. CDR3 coding DNA: TGTGCCAGCAGTTTATTGACAGGAGTTAGCAATCAGCCCCAGCATTTT. Protein sequence: CASSLLTGVSNQPQHF.

This clone has only one observation. The chain joins TRBV25-1 to TRBJ1-1, with TRBD1 as a possible D gene (5 bases). Germline V CDR1 and CDR2: MGHDK, SYGVNS. Trimming removed 4 bases from V and 3 bases from J, with 15 bases in between. The CDR3 has 15 amino acids. In DNA, the CDR3 is TGTGCCAGCAGTGGAACGAAGACAGCCCACACTGAAGCTTTCTTT. Translation gives CASSGTKTAHTEAFF.

The gene calls are TRBV5-1 and TRBJ2-1; TRBD1 or TRBD2 may be the D gene (6 bases each). The CDR3 extends over 17 amino acids. In germline, CDR1 is SGHRS, CDR2 YFSETQ. Trimming pared 4 bases from V and 6 bases from J, leaving 23 bases between. Here the CDR3 reads CASSLEGGLAIINEQFF. Written as DNA, the CDR3 is TGCGCCAGCAGCCTGGAAGGGGGACTTGCAATTATCAATGAGCAGTTCTTC.

V is TRBV29-1 and J is TRBJ2-4; the D call may be TRBD1 or TRBD2 (5 bases each). V was cut by 7 bases and J by 0 bases, with 7 bases left in between. Germline lookup yields CDR1 SQVTM and CDR2 ANQGSEA. This CDR3 comprises 12 residues. The CDR3 loop reads CSGGEAKNIQYF. The CDR3 DNA reads as TGCAGCGGAGGGGAAGCCAAAAACATTCAGTACTTC.

The table lists this clone with a count of one. The rearrangement uses TRBV2 and TRBJ2-1; 9 bases are shared with TRBD2. The CDR3 sequence is 17 residues long. The V gene's germline CDR1 is SNHLY and CDR2 FYNNEI. V shed 4 bases and J 0 bases; nucleotides not matched to a gene: 7. CDR3 sequence: CASSARAGGPSYNEQFF. DNA of the CDR3: TGTGCCAGCAGTGCTCGCGCGGGGGGGCCCTCCTACAATGAGCAGTTCTTC. The whole variable domain, filled in from reference TRBV2 and TRBJ2-1, reads EPEVTQTPSHQVTQMGQEVILRCVPISNHLYFYWYRQILGQKVEFLVSFYNNEISEKSEIFDDQFSVERPDGSNFTLKIRSTKLEDSAMYFCASSARAGGPSYNEQFFGPGTRLTVL.

CDR3 nucleotide sequence: TGCGCCAGCCGACTAGCTCCAGCTGACGAGCAGTACTTC. It is translated as CASRLAPADEQYF. V and J are TRBV4-1 and TRBJ2-7; 7 nucleotides match TRBD2. The germline CDR1 and CDR2 sequences are MGHRA and YSYEKL. The CDR3 is 13 amino acids. V trimming: 8 bases; J trimming: 5 bases; junction bases outside the gene matches: 9.

The V call is TRBV5-6, the J call TRBJ1-5; D is possibly TRBD1 (6 bases). CDR1 SGHDT and CDR2 YYEEEE come from the germline V gene. The CDR3 is 15 amino acids. V was trimmed by 4 bases and J by 4 bases, leaving 15 bases between them. For the CDR3, the DNA is TGTGCCAGCAGCCCAGGTCTGGACAGTAATCAGCCCCAGCATTTT. Translating gives CASSPGLDSNQPQHF.

The V call is TRBV7-2, the J call TRBJ1-3; D uncertain. The CDR3 spans 14 residues. CDR1 is SGHTA and CDR2 is FQGNSA in the germline V gene. V was clipped by 5 bases and J by 0 bases, with 8 bases between them. CDR3 sequence (DNA): TGTGCCAGCAGCACGACGGGCTCTGGAAACACCATATATTTT. Translating it yields CASSTTGSGNTIYF.

This clone was seen more than once but under ten times. The CDR3 sequence is CASEGNNEQFF. CDR3 in DNA: TGTGCCAGCGAGGGAAACAATGAGCAGTTCTTC. The gene calls are TRBV2 and TRBJ2-1; a possible D gene is TRBD2 (5 bases). Germline V lookup: CDR1 SNHLY, CDR2 FYNNEI. The V and J ends lost 8 bases and 5 bases respectively, with 7 bases between them. The CDR3 extends over 11 amino acids.

J is TRBJ2-5 and V is TRBV19, with D perhaps being TRBD1 or TRBD2 (5 bases each). The germline V gene has CDR1 LNHDA and CDR2 SQIVND (reference sequence). The CDR3 sequence is 13 residues long. The V end was cut by 5 bases, the J end by 1 base, with 8 bases between. CDR3 coding DNA: TGTGCCAGTAGTCGGGACCGCCAAGAGACCCAGTACTTC. Translated, it gives CASSRDRQETQYF.

The genes are TRBV19 and TRBJ2-2; D is possibly TRBD1 or TRBD2 (5 bases each). Between the trimmed V and J ends, which lost 7 bases and 6 bases, there was a span of 12 bases. There are 13 residues in the CDR3. Germline V gene lookup returns CDR1 LNHDA and CDR2 SQIVND (reference sequence). The CDR3 bases are TGTGCCAGTACCCATGGGGGATCCGGGGAGCTGTTTTTT. It yields the protein CASTHGGSGELFF.

In this sample, this clone turned up once. V usage is TRBV28 and J usage is TRBJ1-4, with D uncertain. The CDR3 totals 14 residues. From germline, CDR1 is MDHEN and CDR2 SYDVKM. V was pared by 5 bases and J by 2 bases, with 9 bases between. CDR3 sequence reads: CASSTAATNEKLFF. CDR3 DNA sequence: TGTGCCAGCAGTACAGCCGCCACTAATGAAAAACTGTTTTTT.

This chain links TRBV7-2 with TRBJ2-3; 8 positions agree with TRBD1. The length of the CDR3 is 14 residues. Germline lookup yields CDR1 SGHTA and CDR2 FQGNSA. V shed 5 bases and J 4 bases; nucleotides not matched to a gene: 5. The CDR3 bases are TGTGCCAGCAGCCGTGGACAGGGACCAGATACGCAGTATTTT. The encoded protein is CASSRGQGPDTQYF.

Regarding this clone: The junction departs from the called germline gene at one end, perhaps through a read error. The chain combines TRBV4-1 with TRBJ1-4; possible D gene TRBD1, 5 bases. Germline CDR1 and CDR2: MGHRA and YSYEKL. The CDR3 runs to 15 residues. The CDR3, as DNA: TGCGCCAGCAGCCAGACGACAGTAACTAGTGAAAAACTGTTTTTT. Protein: CASSQTTVTSEKLFF.

This clone was seen once. The sample has other DNA sequences that encode this CDR3 too. This chain joins TRBV5-1 and TRBJ2-7; 12 positions match TRBD1. Germline CDR1 and CDR2: SGHRS and YFSETQ. Losses at the gene ends were 5 bases for V and 4 bases for J; bases not matched to a gene: 4. This CDR3 has 14 amino acids. CDR3 loop: CASSTGQGAYEQYF. DNA for the CDR3: TGCGCCAGCAGTACGGGACAGGGGGCTTACGAGCAGTACTTC.